This T cell receptor beta chain was profiled in a study of T cells after posttransplantation cyclophosphamide. This clone was seen many times. The antigen is unknown. Regarding the study as a whole: Donor CD8+ memory clones often dominated recipient blood repertoires at later times. TRB clonality was highly associated with recipient CMV seropositivity and reactivation.

Here immunoSEQ multiplex PCR was the method, and the copy in TCRdb shows in-frame clones only, minus some. The data show tens of thousands of clones, none appearing only once, with roughly 1.5% held by the ten largest. This related bone marrow graft donor gave peripheral blood on the day of marrow donation. The TCR originated in a man aged 50 to 59 in good health, CMV-negative, and a related stem cell transplant donor. The sample consisted of PBMCs.

This CDR3 is CASSQDRVQPQHF. Here the CDR3 DNA reads TGTGCCAGCAGCCAGGACAGGGTTCAGCCCCAGCATTTT. V usage is TRBV7-8 and J usage is TRBJ1-5, with TRBD1 matching over 8 bases. The CDR3 runs 13 residues. Looked up from germline, CDR1 is SGHVS and CDR2 is FQNEAQ. J lost 6 bases, V lost 5 bases, and 3 bases had no gene match.